The T cell receptor beta chain under discussion was sequenced for a study of CD8 T cells in Susac syndrome. CDR3 size: 15 residues. The ends lost 6 bases at V and 4 bases at J; junction bases unmatched: 9. Healthy donors constituted the controls, which were matched for age and sex. Random hexamers were used to reverse transcribe roughly 0.5 to 1 ug of RNA. TCRdb re-derived calls from the immunoSEQ multiplex PCR reads in MiXCR, one entry per CDR3 protein. Of more than 130,000 distinct CDR3 sequences listed, 94% are singletons. Sequenced sample: CD8+ T cells from PBMCs. This chain links TRBV12-3 or TRBV12-4 with TRBJ1-5, with 7 bases aligning to TRBD1. The clonotype was recovered from a human donor in good health. In nucleotides, the CDR3 is TGTGCCAGCAGAGGAGAGGGGGCAGATAATCAGCCCCAGCATTTT. It translates to CASRGEGADNQPQHF.